The 18 T cell receptor beta chains listed next were all sequenced from one sample in a study of vaccination effects on CD4 cells after COVID-19. The data were produced by immunoSEQ multiplex PCR, yet TCRdb's version contains in-frame clones alone and is incomplete. The sample gives 65,000 to 70,000 clones, roughly three quarters of which show up once; around 0.9% is in the top ten. These TCRs are of unknown antigen specificity. ViraFEST assay sequencing came after antigen-specific CD4+ T cells were expanded with viral peptide pools. With 10 days of culture completed, CD4+ T cells were isolated. Each person got two doses of an mRNA SARS-CoV-2 vaccine, BNT162b2 or mRNA-1273. The sample consisted of CD4+ T cells from PBMCs cultured with HCoV-OC43 spike peptides, taken after COVID-19 vaccination. Indicated subset: HCoV-OC43 spike overlapping peptide pool stimulation. These receptors came from a human donor who received a COVID-19 vaccine.

The chain has TRBV5-5 and TRBJ1-1, with unresolved D. The V gene's germline CDR1 is SGHKS and CDR2 YYEKEE (reference sequence). Trimming cost V 0 bases and J 2 bases, with 8 bases left between them. CDR3 length: 14 residues. The CDR3 DNA follows: TGTGCCAGCAGCTTGGCCGCAGCAAACACTGAAGCTTTCTTT. Translation: CASSLAAANTEAFF.

A few counts support this clone. J is TRBJ1-2 and V is TRBV6-5; possible D gene TRBD1, 6 bases. Germline CDR1 is MNHEY and CDR2 is SVGAGI. The V end was cut by 6 bases, the J end by 3 bases, with 17 bases between. This CDR3 comprises 15 residues. CDR3 DNA: TGTGCCAGCAGGGGGGGGGCAGGAAGAGACTATGGCTACACCTTC. This sequence encodes CASRGGAGRDYGYTF.

This clone was seen only a few times. The V and J genes are TRBV6-4 and TRBJ1-5; D is unresolved. The germline gives CDR1 MRHNA, CDR2 SNTAGT. V dropped 6 bases and J dropped 0 bases, with 6 bases sitting between them. CDR3 size: 13 residues. DNA of the CDR3: TGTGCCAGCAGCGAATATAGCAATCAGCCCCAGCATTTT. This translates into CASSEYSNQPQHF.

This clone was counted only a few times. This chain uses TRBV4-2 with TRBJ1-6; 7 bases fit TRBD1. The junction had 5 bases not matched to a gene; V was cut back by 0 bases and J by 9 bases. The CDR3 runs 15 residues. Germline-derived CDR1 and CDR2 are LGHNA and YNFKEQ. The CDR3 here is CASSQEWQGVSPLHF. The CDR3 DNA reads TGTGCCAGCAGCCAAGAATGGCAGGGGGTTTCACCCCTCCACTTT.

The chain has TRBV6-2 or TRBV6-3 and TRBJ2-6; tentative D call: TRBD2 (5 bases). Germline CDR1 and CDR2: MNHEY and SVGEGT. V was cut by 6 bases and J by 0 bases, with 18 bases left in between. CDR3 length equals 18 residues. The CDR3 region has the DNA TGTGCCAGCAGACCTGAACTAGTTTCCCCCTCTGGGGCCAACGTCCTGACTTTC. Protein product: CASRPELVSPSGANVLTF.

V usage is TRBV20-1 and J usage is TRBJ2-5; D uncertain. The CDR3 consists of 10 residues. In germline, CDR1 is DFQATT, CDR2 SNEGSKA (reference sequence). The V end was cut by 4 bases, the J end by 5 bases, with 5 bases between. The CDR3 DNA reads as TGCAGTGCTACTGAGGAGACCCAGTACTTC. Protein: CSATEETQYF.

CDR3 sequence (DNA): TGCGCCAGCAGCTACCCCGGGACGTCTGGAAACACCATATATTTT. Translated, it gives CASSYPGTSGNTIYF. The chain links TRBV4-1 to TRBJ1-3; the D gene is possibly TRBD1 (5 bases). The CDR3 is made up of 15 amino acids. The V gene's germline CDR1 is MGHRA and CDR2 YSYEKL. V dropped 5 bases and J dropped 1 base, with 12 bases sitting between them.

This clone showed up just a few times. The rearrangement joins TRBV4-3 to TRBJ1-3; TRBD1 might be the D (6 bases). There are 15 residues in the CDR3. Germline lookup yields CDR1 LGHNA and CDR2 YSLEER. Deletions cut 5 bases from V and 2 bases from J, with 13 bases between. In DNA, the CDR3 is TGCGCCAGCAGCAACCAGGGGACCGCTGGAAACACCATATATTTT. Translated, it gives CASSNQGTAGNTIYF.

This clone occurred a few times. The gene calls are TRBV10-1 and TRBJ2-6, with a possible D match to TRBD1 (6 bases). V was cut by 5 bases and J by 4 bases, with 21 bases left in between. Germline values: CDR1 WNHNN, CDR2 SYGVQD (reference sequence). The CDR3 extends over 18 amino acids. Here the CDR3 reads CASSPEQGQALGANVLTF. The DNA of the CDR3 is TGCGCCAGCAGTCCTGAACAGGGTCAAGCCCTCGGGGCCAACGTCCTGACTTTC.

The chain uses TRBV4-1 and TRBJ2-3; tentative D call: TRBD2 (7 bases). The CDR3 is made up of 17 amino acids. V was clipped by 4 bases and J by 2 bases, with 19 bases between them. Germline V gene lookup returns CDR1 MGHRA and CDR2 YSYEKL. In DNA form, the CDR3 reads TGCGCCAGCAGCCCCATGGGAGGGGGGGCTAACACAGATACGCAGTATTTT. Translated: CASSPMGGGANTDTQYF.

The rearrangement joins TRBV7-2 to TRBJ2-1; the D gene is possibly TRBD2 (6 bases). V was clipped by 5 bases and J by 1 base, with 12 bases between them. Germline assignment: CDR1 SGHTA and CDR2 FQGNSA. This CDR3 region has 15 residues. The CDR3 region is CASSRDSSSYNEQFF. CDR3 in DNA: TGTGCCAGCAGCAGGGACTCCTCTTCCTACAATGAGCAGTTCTTC.

CDR3 in DNA: TGTGCCAGCAGCTCAGGACAGACGAGTTTGGAAAAACTGTTTTTT. Translation gives CASSSGQTSLEKLFF. This chain joins TRBV7-9 and TRBJ1-4, with D perhaps TRBD1 (6 bases). Trimming left V 4 bases short and J 8 bases short, with 17 bases between. The germline V gene encodes CDR1 SEHNR and CDR2 FQNEAQ (reference sequence). CDR3 size: 15 residues.

The chain couples TRBV7-2 to TRBJ1-2; D call uncertain. The CDR3 contains 13 residues. The V end lost 4 bases, the J end lost 4 bases, and 10 bases lay between the germline ends. Germline V gene data show CDR1 as SGHTA and CDR2 as FQGNSA. This CDR3 is CASSSRWSYGYTF. The CDR3 DNA follows: TGTGCCAGCAGCTCACGGTGGAGCTATGGCTACACCTTC. Based on the CDR3 plus reference TRBV7-2 and TRBJ1-2, the full variable domain is GAGVSQSPSNKVTEKGKDVELRCDPISGHTALYWYRQSLGQGLEFLIYFQGNSAPDKSGLPSDRFSAERTGGSVSTLTIQRTQQEDSAVYLCASSSRWSYGYTFGSGTRLTVV.

V is TRBV7-8 and J is TRBJ2-5; TRBD1 agrees at 9 bases. Germline loops: CDR1 SGHVS, CDR2 FQNEAQ. This CDR3 contains 16 residues. The trim removed 5 bases at V and 2 bases at J, leaving 9 bases unmatched. For the CDR3, the DNA is TGTGCCAGCAGCCCGCGACAGGGGGGGGTTCAAGAGACCCAGTACTTC. Protein product: CASSPRQGGVQETQYF.

The gene calls are TRBV5-1 and TRBJ2-2, with D uncertain. Germline values: CDR1 SGHRS, CDR2 YFSETQ. The CDR3 has 14 residues. Trimming took off 0 bases at V and 5 bases at J, with 8 bases between the two ends. Here the CDR3 DNA reads TGCGCCAGCAGCTTGGGGGAAGGTACCGGGGAGCTGTTTTTT. This gives the protein CASSLGEGTGELFF.

The genes are TRBV18 and TRBJ1-1, with 9 bases aligning to TRBD1. The V gene end was trimmed by 9 bases and the J gene end by 13 bases; junction bases not matched to a gene: 12. The CDR3 spans 12 residues. Germline loops: CDR1 KGHSH, CDR2 LQKENI. The CDR3 is CASLPGQGLGFF. In nucleotides, the CDR3 is TGTGCCAGTCTCCCGGGACAGGGTTTGGGTTTCTTT.

The chain joins TRBV6-2 or TRBV6-3 to TRBJ1-6; 7 nucleotides agree with TRBD1. With 2 bases clipped from V and 6 bases from J, the junction kept 4 bases outside the gene matches. Germline V gene lookup returns CDR1 MNHEY and CDR2 SVGEGT. This CDR3 contains 15 residues. The CDR3, as DNA: TGTGCCAGCAGTTACCGACAGGGATCTAATTCACCCCTCCACTTT. Translated, it gives CASSYRQGSNSPLHF.

This clone has just one count. V and J are TRBV20-1 and TRBJ2-3; D possibly matches TRBD1 or TRBD2 (5 bases each). This CDR3 has 11 residues. The germline V and J ends were trimmed by 3 bases and 6 bases, with 7 bases remaining between them. Germline V gives CDR1 DFQATT, CDR2 SNEGSKA (reference sequence). DNA of the CDR3: TGCAGTGCTAGGGGGACGGATACGCAGTATTTT. It translates to CSARGTDTQYF.